This entry concerns a single TCR beta chain. The antigen is not known. This entry belongs to a study of T cell responses to AZD1222 COVID-19 vaccine. Broader study findings: Mostly white British, mostly female donors; authors suggested clonal diversity may be underestimated. Repertoires were collected only later (after the peak T cell response had occurred). With two AZD1222 doses given, Spike-specific TCR breadth and depth both rose. Reports say nearly half of spike-specific TCRs go after unmutated variant regions.

Sequencing was performed with immunoSEQ multiplex PCR; in TCRdb, only in-frame clones are kept and a portion is missing. The sample yields around 170,000 clones, 80% to 95% seen once. The CDR3 sequence is 15 residues long. Germline V gene lookup returns CDR1 LGHDT and CDR2 YNNKEL (reference sequence). Trimming stripped 1 base from V and 9 bases from J, with 16 bases between. The source is an adult who received the AZD1222 COVID-19 vaccine. The rearrangement uses TRBV3-1 (or the pseudogene TRBV3-2) and TRBJ2-1; D assignment may be TRBD1 or TRBD2 (7 bases each). Material: peripheral blood, obtained 28 days after the second AZD1222 dose. CDR3 nucleotide sequence: TGTGCCAGCAGCCAAGGAGGGGGCGGGAGAGCTGAGCAGTTCTTC. This translates into CASSQGGGGRAEQFF.